Sequencing of this T cell receptor beta chain was carried out in a study of blood T cell repertoires in COVID-19. Losses at the gene ends were 5 bases for V and 5 bases for J; bases not matched to a gene: 9. This CDR3 spans 16 amino acids. Per the germline V gene, CDR1 is MNHEY and CDR2 is SMNVEV (reference sequence). Sequencing was performed with immunoSEQ multiplex PCR; in TCRdb, only in-frame clones are kept and a portion is missing. The table lists about 480,000 clones, approximately 90% of them singletons. Recruitment covered over 20 US areas and drew participants whose ages spanned about 18 to 89 years.

The gene calls are TRBV27 and TRBJ2-1; 10 nucleotides agree with TRBD2. This TCR was recovered from a woman aged 40 to 50 who had recovered from COVID-19. The sequencing sample was made of PBMCs or T cells enriched from blood (not recorded which). This CDR3 reads CASSPYLAGADNEQFF. As DNA, the CDR3 is TGTGCCAGCAGTCCATACCTAGCGGGAGCAGACAATGAGCAGTTCTTC.